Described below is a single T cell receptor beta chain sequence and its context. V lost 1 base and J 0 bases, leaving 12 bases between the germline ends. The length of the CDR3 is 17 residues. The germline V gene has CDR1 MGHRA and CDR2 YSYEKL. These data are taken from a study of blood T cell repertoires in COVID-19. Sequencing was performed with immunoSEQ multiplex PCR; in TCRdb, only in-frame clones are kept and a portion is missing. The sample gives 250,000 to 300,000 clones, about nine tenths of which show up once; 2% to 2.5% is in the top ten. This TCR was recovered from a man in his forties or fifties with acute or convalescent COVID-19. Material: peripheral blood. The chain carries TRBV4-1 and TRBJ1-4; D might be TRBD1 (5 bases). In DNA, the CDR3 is TGCGCCAGCAGCCAAGTTGGCGGGGCGGCAACTAATGAAAAACTGTTTTTT. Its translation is CASSQVGGAATNEKLFF.